A single T cell receptor (beta chain) is shown here with its context. Self-reported history from a screening survey and questionnaire set each donor's cohort. The sample comes from a study of blood T cell repertoires in COVID-19. Looking at the study overall: Samples came from the United States, Italy and Spain, spanning acute and convalescent COVID-19.

Here immunoSEQ multiplex PCR was the method, and the copy in TCRdb shows in-frame clones only, minus some. The table lists 400,000 or so clones, around 90% of them singletons. This TCR was recovered from a woman aged 40 to 50 with acute COVID-19. The sample was PBMCs or T cells enriched from blood (not recorded which).

The CDR3 region has the DNA TGTGCCAGCAGCCGGGTGACTAATTCACCCCTCCACTTT. Its translation: CASSRVTNSPLHF. This chain links TRBV11-3 with TRBJ1-6; D is unclear. The CDR3 runs to 13 residues. Trimming stripped 5 bases from V and 6 bases from J, with 8 bases between. CDR1 and CDR2 (germline): SGHNT, YENEEA.